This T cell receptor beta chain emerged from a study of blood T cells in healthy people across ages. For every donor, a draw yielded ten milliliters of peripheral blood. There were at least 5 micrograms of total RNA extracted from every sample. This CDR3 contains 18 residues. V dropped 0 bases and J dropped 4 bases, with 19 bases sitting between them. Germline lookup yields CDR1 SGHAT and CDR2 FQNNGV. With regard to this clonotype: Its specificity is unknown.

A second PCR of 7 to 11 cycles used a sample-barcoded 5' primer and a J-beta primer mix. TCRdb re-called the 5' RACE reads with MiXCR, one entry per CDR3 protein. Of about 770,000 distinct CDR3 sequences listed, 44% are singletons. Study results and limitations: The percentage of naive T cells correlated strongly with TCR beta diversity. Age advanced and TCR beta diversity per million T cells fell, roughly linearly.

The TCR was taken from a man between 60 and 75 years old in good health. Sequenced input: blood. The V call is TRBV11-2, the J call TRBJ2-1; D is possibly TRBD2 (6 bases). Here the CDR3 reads CASSLDSSGRGGYNEQFF. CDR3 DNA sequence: TGTGCCAGCAGCTTAGATAGCTCCGGACGTGGGGGGTACAATGAGCAGTTCTTC.